Listed below are T cell receptor beta chains from one sample, sequenced in a study of T cell responses to AZD1222 COVID-19 vaccine. Using immunoSEQ multiplex PCR, the repertoire was profiled, and TCRdb retains in-frame clones only, with some absent. The sample includes around 130,000 clones, 87% seen only once; the top ten take roughly 1.5%. Source: peripheral blood, taken on day 0 of AZD1222 vaccination. Receptor source: an adult in good health. Both conserved end residues are part of each CDR3. Fields, in order: V gene, D gene, clone size, J gene, CDR3 DNA, CDR3 protein. D genes are given only for firm matches. Rows give clone size only sometimes, using once, few, many, or a class for an expanded clone.

TRBV11-2	.	.	TRBJ1-2	TGTGCCAGCAGCCGTATTGAGGGAGGCTATGGCTACACCTTC	CASSRIEGGYGYTF
TRBV9	TRBD2	.	TRBJ2-3	TGTGCCAGCAGCGTAGGGCGGGGGGCGAGCACAGATACGCAGTATTTT	CASSVGRGASTDTQYF
TRBV28	TRBD1	.	TRBJ2-7	TGTGCCAGCAGTCTGCCCCTGACAGGGACCAGGTACGAGCAGTACTTC	CASSLPLTGTRYEQYF
TRBV10-3	.	.	TRBJ1-5	TGTGCCATCAGTGACGGCAATCAGCCCCAGCATTTT	CAISDGNQPQHF
TRBV19	.	.	TRBJ1-6	TGTGCCAGTAGGATAGGTCCAGGGATGGCACCCCTCCACTTT	CASRIGPGMAPLHF
TRBV29-1	TRBD2	.	TRBJ2-5	TGCAGCGTCCAGGGGACTAGCGGGGGGTACCAAGAGACCCAGTACTTC	CSVQGTSGGYQETQYF
TRBV21-1	.	few	TRBJ1-1	TGTGCCAGCAGCAACAGATATCCGAACACTGAAGCTTTCTTT	CASSNRYPNTEAFF
TRBV7-9	TRBD1	.	TRBJ1-2	TGTGCCAGCGCCCCGGCCGGGACAGGGGTCTATGGCTACACCTTC	CASAPAGTGVYGYTF
TRBV6-6	TRBD1	.	TRBJ1-5	TGTGCCAGCAGTCTCAGGGGGCTAGGTCAGCCCCAGCATTTT	CASSLRGLGQPQHF
TRBV19	TRBD2	.	TRBJ2-3	TGTGCCAGTAGTATAGTGTTTACTAGCGGGGGCGCTAGCACAGATACGCAGTATTTT	CASSIVFTSGGASTDTQYF
TRBV30	.	.	TRBJ1-5	TGTGCCTGGAGTATCCGTAGCAATCAGCCCCAGCATTTT	CAWSIRSNQPQHF
TRBV7-2	.	.	TRBJ2-1	TGTGCCAGCAGCCCCAGGGTGTTCTACAATGAGCAGTTCTTC	CASSPRVFYNEQFF
TRBV5-4	.	.	TRBJ2-7	TGTGCCAGCAGCTTGGCGGGGGGCCCCGGAGAGCAGTACTTC	CASSLAGGPGEQYF
TRBV4-1	.	.	TRBJ1-1	TGCGCCAGCAGCTCCCCCCCCGGGGGGTCTGAAGCTTTCTTT	CASSSPPGGSEAFF
TRBV27	.	.	TRBJ1-2	TGTGCCAGCAGTTCCAGAAACTATGGCTACACCTTC	CASSSRNYGYTF
TRBV25-1	TRBD1	.	TRBJ2-7	TGTGCCAGCTGGACAGGCTTCCCTCCCTACGAGCAGTACTTC	CASWTGFPPYEQYF
TRBV28	TRBD1	.	TRBJ2-1	TGTGCCAGCAGTCTCTGGACAGGGGGTGTTGAGCAGTTCTTC	CASSLWTGGVEQFF
TRBV29-1	TRBD2	.	TRBJ2-5	TGCAGCGTTGGAGGACTAGCCCAAGAGACCCAGTACTTC	CSVGGLAQETQYF
TRBV5-8	.	.	TRBJ2-7	TGTGCCAGCAGCTTGGTTGGCGACGAGCAGTACTTC	CASSLVGDEQYF
TRBV6-4	.	.	TRBJ1-6	TGTGCCAGCAGTGAAGGGGGAATGGGTAATTCACCCCTCCACTTT	CASSEGGMGNSPLHF
TRBV28	.	once	TRBJ1-1	TGTGCCAGCGATCCTCAACAGGGTGGCACTGAAGCTTTCTTT	CASDPQQGGTEAFF
TRBV6-5	.	.	TRBJ1-5	TGTGCCAGCAGGGGAGTTTATGGCAATCAGCCCCAGCATTTT	CASRGVYGNQPQHF
TRBV5-1	.	.	TRBJ1-4	TGCGCCAGCAGCTCCATGGGGGGGCCTAATGAAAAACTGTTTTTT	CASSSMGGPNEKLFF
TRBV7-8	TRBD1	once	TRBJ1-2	TGTGCCAGCAGCTTACAAGCAGGGGGCTATGGCTACACCTTC	CASSLQAGGYGYTF
TRBV7-2	.	.	TRBJ2-3	TGTGCCAGCAGCCTCGGAAGGGGTCTAAACACAGATACGCAGTATTTT	CASSLGRGLNTDTQYF
TRBV6-5	TRBD1	.	TRBJ1-2	TGTGCCAGCAGCGGACAGGGGGCTGGGGACTATGGCTACACCTTC	CASSGQGAGDYGYTF
TRBV3-1/TRBV3-2	.	.	TRBJ2-1	TGTGCCAGCAGCGAAGGATGGGGTGTGAATGAGCAGTTCTTC	CASSEGWGVNEQFF
TRBV6-2/TRBV6-3	.	.	TRBJ1-5	TGTGCCAGCAGTTATAATCTTCAGCCCCAGCATTTT	CASSYNLQPQHF
TRBV28	.	.	TRBJ1-2	TGTGCCAGCAGTTCCACAGGGTATGGCTACACCTTC	CASSSTGYGYTF
TRBV30	.	.	TRBJ2-1	TGTGCCGGCCGGGTCTCCCCCCACAATGAGCAGTTCTTC	CAGRVSPHNEQFF
TRBV30	.	.	TRBJ2-7	TGTGCCTGGAGTGTCGGGCAGCCCAGTGATTACGAGCAGTACTTC	CAWSVGQPSDYEQYF
TRBV10-3	TRBD1	.	TRBJ1-1	TGTGCCACCCTACCCGGGACAGGAGTGACCAAGAACACTGAAGCTTTCTTT	CATLPGTGVTKNTEAFF
TRBV28	.	.	TRBJ1-4	TGTGCCAGCAGTTTTAGATTGACGAATGAAAAACTGTTTTTT	CASSFRLTNEKLFF
TRBV3-1/TRBV3-2	.	once	TRBJ2-4	TGTGCCAGCAGCCAAGTAAGAAACATTCAGTACTTC	CASSQVRNIQYF
TRBV5-1	.	.	TRBJ2-2	TGCGCCAGCAGCCCTGACTTTGGCGTGATCACCGGGGAGCTGTTTTTT	CASSPDFGVITGELFF
TRBV3-1/TRBV3-2	.	many	TRBJ1-1	TGTGCCAGCAGCCATCAAATGAACACTGAAGCTTTCTTT	CASSHQMNTEAFF
TRBV7-9	TRBD1	once	TRBJ2-7	TGTGCCAGCAGCTCCGGGACAGGGGAATGGTGGTACGAGCAGTACTTC	CASSSGTGEWWYEQYF
TRBV11-1	.	once	TRBJ1-2	TGTGCCAGCAGCCAGGATGAGAACTATGGCTACACCTTC	CASSQDENYGYTF
TRBV30	.	.	TRBJ1-6	TGTGCCTGGAGTTCTCACTTTAACAGGGATTCACCCCTCCACTTT	CAWSSHFNRDSPLHF
TRBV5-1	TRBD2	few	TRBJ2-3	TGCGCCAGCAGCCAGGCCGGGGGGGTGGATACGCAGTATTTT	CASSQAGGVDTQYF
TRBV7-2	.	once	TRBJ2-5	TGTGCCAGCAGCCCCGTGGGGGCGGTATATGGGGAGACCCAGTACTTC	CASSPVGAVYGETQYF
TRBV5-1	TRBD1	.	TRBJ2-7	TGCGCCAGCAGCCTGCACAGGGGGCCGTACGAGCAGTACTTC	CASSLHRGPYEQYF
TRBV19	TRBD1	.	TRBJ1-1	TGTGCCAGTAGTACCGGGACAGGGTATGGTTTATCTGTGAACACTGAAGCTTTCTTT	CASSTGTGYGLSVNTEAFF
TRBV18	.	.	TRBJ1-3	TGTGCCAGCTCACCGGCCGACGGCTCTGGAAACACCATATATTTT	CASSPADGSGNTIYF
TRBV4-3	TRBD1	.	TRBJ1-4	TGCGCCAGCAGCCGAGCGCCAAACAGGGGTTCTAATGAAAAACTGTTTTTT	CASSRAPNRGSNEKLFF
TRBV5-4	.	.	TRBJ2-3	TGTGCCAGCAGCCCCTCGGCCAGGGGGGGGCCCACAGATACGCAGTATTTT	CASSPSARGGPTDTQYF
TRBV18	.	.	TRBJ1-4	TGTGCCAGCTCACCCAGGGGCCCTGCAACTAATGAAAAACTGTTTTTT	CASSPRGPATNEKLFF
TRBV10-3	TRBD1	.	TRBJ2-7	TGTGCCGCGGTGGGACAGGGGACCTACGAGCAGTACTTC	CAAVGQGTYEQYF